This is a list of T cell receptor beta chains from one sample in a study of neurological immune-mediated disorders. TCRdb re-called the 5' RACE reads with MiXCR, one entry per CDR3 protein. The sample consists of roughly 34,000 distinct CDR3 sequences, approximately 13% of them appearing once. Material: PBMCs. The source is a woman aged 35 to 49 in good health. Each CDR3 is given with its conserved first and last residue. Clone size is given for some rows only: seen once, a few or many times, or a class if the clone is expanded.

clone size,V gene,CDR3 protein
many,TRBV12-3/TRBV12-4,CASSLGAGSNEQFF
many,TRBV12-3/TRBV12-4,CASTPGQGDNYGYTF
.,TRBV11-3,CASSFSTDTQYF
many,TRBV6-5,CASSSEPWTGYGETQYF
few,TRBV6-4,CASSESGGGETQYF
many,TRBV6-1,CASSEWVAKNIQYF
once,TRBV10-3,CAISESKHRGLVYGYTF
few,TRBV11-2,CASSRGRMAGREQFF
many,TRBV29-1,CSVDSWSQGGNNEQFF
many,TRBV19,CASTPGRGQTNQPQHF
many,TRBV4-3,CASSLAPPRTSAADSGANVLTF
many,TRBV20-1,CSASSGTVRRYGYTF
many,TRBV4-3,CASSFSRVRADNEQFF
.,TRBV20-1,CSATGTSGSRMETQYF
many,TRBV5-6,CASRIQGQEAQYF
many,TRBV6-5,CASSTGTGETQYF
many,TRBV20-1,CSARDLASGRDNEQFF
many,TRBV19,CASSPGVQPQHF
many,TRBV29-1,CSVYSTALQETQYF
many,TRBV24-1,CATSDRGRALNEQFF
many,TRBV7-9,CASSLGGTAQETQYF
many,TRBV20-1,CSARTGVLSSYNSPLHF
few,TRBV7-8,CASSFGTISTDTQYF
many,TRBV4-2,CASSQAVQGSNEKLFF
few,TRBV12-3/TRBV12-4,CASSSQGLNTEAFF
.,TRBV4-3,CASSQDRTRYNEQFF
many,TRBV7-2,CASSLAASGGSGELFF
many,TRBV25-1,CASTDGGSRAEAFF
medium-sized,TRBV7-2,CASSWGLTGAGDTQYF
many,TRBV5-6,CASTLAGIAPNEKLFF
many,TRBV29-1,CSVASGGGYETQYF
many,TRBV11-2,CASSLLTLTYEQYF
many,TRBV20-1,CSAPQFPGGPNEQFF
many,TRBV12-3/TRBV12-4,CASTSRPGQGIVGYTF
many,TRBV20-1,CSARASGQENTEAFF
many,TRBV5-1,CASSPLYMTGNTEAFF
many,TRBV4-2,CASSLIGLEAFF
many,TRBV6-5,CASSKGQGGTEAFF
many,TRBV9,CASSSWSSETQYF
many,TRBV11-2,CASSFGTLVGYEQYF
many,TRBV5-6,CASSLPDPYGYTF
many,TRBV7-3,CASSFDAGGSYEQYF
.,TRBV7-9,CASSWGVDQETQYF
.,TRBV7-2,CASSLNMGGRGELFF
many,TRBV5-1,CASSWTGGDFHYGYTF
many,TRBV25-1,CASREGQGAGVTGELFF
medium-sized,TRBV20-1,CSARSLAGVYEQYF
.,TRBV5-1,CASSSSRTGLANTEAFF
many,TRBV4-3,CASSQDSWTPYF
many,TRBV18,CASSRGQGPNEKLFF
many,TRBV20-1,CSAVQGARGHGYTF
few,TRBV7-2,CASSSRGTGNSPLHF
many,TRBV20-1,CSARDRQTSGGLLGNEQFF
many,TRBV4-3,CASSINRVSYNEQFF
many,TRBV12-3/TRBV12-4,CASTLNVLTQYF
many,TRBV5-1,CASSFEPGRPFMEAFF
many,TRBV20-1,CSAKDRVENSPLHF
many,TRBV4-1,CASSQGVAETQYF
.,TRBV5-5,CASSLAGLGGNEYQETQYF
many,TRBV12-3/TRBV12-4,CASSSDSYTEAFF